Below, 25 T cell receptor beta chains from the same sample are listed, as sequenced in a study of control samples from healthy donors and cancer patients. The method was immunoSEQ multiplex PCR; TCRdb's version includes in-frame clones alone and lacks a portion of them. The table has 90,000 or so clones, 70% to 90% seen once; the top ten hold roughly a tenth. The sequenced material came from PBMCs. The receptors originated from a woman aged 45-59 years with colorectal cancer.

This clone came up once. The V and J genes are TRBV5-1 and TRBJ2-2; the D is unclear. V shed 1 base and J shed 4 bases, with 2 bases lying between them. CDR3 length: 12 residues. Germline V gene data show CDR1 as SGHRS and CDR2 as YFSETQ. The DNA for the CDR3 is TGCGCCAGCAGCTTGACCACCGGGGAGCTGTTTTTT. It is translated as CASSLTTGELFF.

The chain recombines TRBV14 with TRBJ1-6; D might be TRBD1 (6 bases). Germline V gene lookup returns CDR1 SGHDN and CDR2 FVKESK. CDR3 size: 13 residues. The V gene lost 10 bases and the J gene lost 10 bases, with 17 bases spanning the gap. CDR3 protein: CATNDRRLSPLHF. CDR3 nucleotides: TGTGCCACCAACGACAGGCGTTTATCACCCCTCCACTTT.

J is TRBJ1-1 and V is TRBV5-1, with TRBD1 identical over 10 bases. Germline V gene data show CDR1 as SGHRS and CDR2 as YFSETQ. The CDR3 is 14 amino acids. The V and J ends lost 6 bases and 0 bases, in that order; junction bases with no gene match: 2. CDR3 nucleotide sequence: TGCGCCAGCACCGGACAGGGGGTGAACACTGAAGCTTTCTTT. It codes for CASTGQGVNTEAFF.

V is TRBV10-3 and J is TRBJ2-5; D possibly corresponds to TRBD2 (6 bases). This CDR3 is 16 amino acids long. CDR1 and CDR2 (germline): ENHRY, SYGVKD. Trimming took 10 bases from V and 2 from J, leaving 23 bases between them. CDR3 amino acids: CATEPTPGRGQETQYF. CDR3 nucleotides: TGTGCCACCGAACCCACACCGGGCCGGGGGCAAGAGACCCAGTACTTC.

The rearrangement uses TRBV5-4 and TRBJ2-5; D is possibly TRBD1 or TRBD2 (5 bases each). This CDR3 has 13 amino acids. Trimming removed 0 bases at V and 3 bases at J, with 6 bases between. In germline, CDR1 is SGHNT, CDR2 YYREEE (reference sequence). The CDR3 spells CASSLVGEETQYF. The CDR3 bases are TGTGCCAGCAGCTTGGTGGGGGAAGAGACCCAGTACTTC. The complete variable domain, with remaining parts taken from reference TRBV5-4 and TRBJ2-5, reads ETGVTQSPTHLIKTRGQQVTLRCSSQSGHNTVSWYQQALGQGPQFIFQYYREEENGRGNFPPRFSGLQFPNYSSELNVNALELDDSALYLCASSLVGEETQYFGPGTRLLVL.

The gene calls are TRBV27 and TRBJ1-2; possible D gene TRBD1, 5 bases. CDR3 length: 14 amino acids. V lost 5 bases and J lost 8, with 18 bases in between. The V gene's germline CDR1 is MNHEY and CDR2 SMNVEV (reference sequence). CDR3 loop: CASSDFRQGVGYTF. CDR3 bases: TGTGCCAGCAGTGATTTCCGGCAGGGTGTGGGCTACACCTTC.

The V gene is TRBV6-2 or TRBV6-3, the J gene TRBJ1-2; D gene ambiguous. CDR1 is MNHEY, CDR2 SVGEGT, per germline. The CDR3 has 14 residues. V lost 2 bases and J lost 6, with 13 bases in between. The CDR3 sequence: CASSYDKGKDGYTF. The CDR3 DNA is TGTGCCAGCAGTTACGATAAAGGGAAAGATGGCTACACCTTC.

The DNA for the CDR3 is TGTGCCAGTAATTTGAGGACCACCGGGGAGCTGTTTTTT. This encodes CASNLRTTGELFF. The chain couples TRBV19 to TRBJ2-2; no definite D call. This CDR3 contains 13 residues. Germline V gene sequence: CDR1 LNHDA, CDR2 SQIVND (reference sequence). V shed 7 bases and J shed 4 bases, with 10 bases lying between them.

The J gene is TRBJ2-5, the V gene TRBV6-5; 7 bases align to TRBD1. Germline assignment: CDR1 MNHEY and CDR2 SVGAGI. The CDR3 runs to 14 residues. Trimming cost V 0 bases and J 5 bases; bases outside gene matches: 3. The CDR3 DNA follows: TGTGCCAGCAGTTACTCGCAGGGGGATGAGACCCAGTACTTC. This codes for CASSYSQGDETQYF.

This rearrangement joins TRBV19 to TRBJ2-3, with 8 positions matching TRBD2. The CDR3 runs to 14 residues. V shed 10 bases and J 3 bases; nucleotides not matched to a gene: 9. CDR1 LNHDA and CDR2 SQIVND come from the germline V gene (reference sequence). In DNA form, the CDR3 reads TGTGCCACAAAAGTAGCGGGGTGGACAGATACGCAGTATTTT. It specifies CATKVAGWTDTQYF.

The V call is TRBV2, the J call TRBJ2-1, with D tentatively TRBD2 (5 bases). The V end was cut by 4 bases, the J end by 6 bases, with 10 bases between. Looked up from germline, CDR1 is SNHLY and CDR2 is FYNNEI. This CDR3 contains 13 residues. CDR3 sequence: CASSVEVGNEQFF. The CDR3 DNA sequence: TGTGCCAGCAGTGTGGAGGTAGGCAATGAGCAGTTCTTC.

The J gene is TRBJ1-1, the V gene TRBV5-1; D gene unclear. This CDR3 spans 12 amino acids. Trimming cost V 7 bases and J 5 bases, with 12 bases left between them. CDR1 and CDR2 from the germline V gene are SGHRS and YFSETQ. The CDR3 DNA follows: TGCGCCAGCGGTGCGACCGCGACTGAAGCTTTCTTT. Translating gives CASGATATEAFF.

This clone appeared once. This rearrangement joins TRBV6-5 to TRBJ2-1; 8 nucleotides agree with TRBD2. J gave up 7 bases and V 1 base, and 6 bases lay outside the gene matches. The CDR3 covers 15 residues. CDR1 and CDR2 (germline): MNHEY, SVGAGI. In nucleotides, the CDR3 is TGTGCCAGCAGTTACTACCCGGGGGGGCGAAATGAGCAGTTCTTC. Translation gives CASSYYPGGRNEQFF.

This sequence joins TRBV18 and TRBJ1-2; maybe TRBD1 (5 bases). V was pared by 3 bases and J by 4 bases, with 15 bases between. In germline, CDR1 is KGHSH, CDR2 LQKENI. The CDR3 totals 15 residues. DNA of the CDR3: TGTGCCAGCTCACCCCTCGGGGACGGATCCTATGGCTACACCTTC. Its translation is CASSPLGDGSYGYTF. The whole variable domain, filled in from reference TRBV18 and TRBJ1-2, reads NAGVMQNPRHLVRRRGQEARLRCSPMKGHSHVYWYRQLPEEGLKFMVYLQKENIIDESGMPKERFSAEFPKEGPSILRIQQVVRGDSAAYFCASSPLGDGSYGYTFGSGTRLTVV.

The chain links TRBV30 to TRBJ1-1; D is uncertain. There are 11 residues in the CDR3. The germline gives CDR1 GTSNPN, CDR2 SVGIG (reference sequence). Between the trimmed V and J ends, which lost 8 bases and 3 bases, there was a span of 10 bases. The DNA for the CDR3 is TGTGCCGGTAGGCGGTACACTGAAGCTTTCTTT. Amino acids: CAGRRYTEAFF.

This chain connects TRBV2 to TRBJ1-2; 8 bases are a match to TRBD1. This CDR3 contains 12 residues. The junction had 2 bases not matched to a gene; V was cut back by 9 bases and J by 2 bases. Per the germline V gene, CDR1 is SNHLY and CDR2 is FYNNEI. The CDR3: CARQGENYGYTF. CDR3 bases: TGTGCCAGACAGGGGGAGAACTATGGCTACACCTTC.

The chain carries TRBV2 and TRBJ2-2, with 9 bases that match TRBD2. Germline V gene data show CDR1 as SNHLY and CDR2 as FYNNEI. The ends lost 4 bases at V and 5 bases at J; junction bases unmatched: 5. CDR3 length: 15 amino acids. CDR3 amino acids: CASSGLAARTGELFF. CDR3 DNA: TGTGCCAGCAGTGGACTAGCGGCAAGGACCGGGGAGCTGTTTTTT.

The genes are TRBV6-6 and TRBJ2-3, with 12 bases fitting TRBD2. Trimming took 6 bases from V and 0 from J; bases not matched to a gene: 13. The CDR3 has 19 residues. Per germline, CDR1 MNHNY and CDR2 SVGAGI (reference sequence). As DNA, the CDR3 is TGTGCCAGCAGCCGACTCGGGGCTAGCGGGGGGGGAAGCACAGATACGCAGTATTTT. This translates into CASSRLGASGGGSTDTQYF.

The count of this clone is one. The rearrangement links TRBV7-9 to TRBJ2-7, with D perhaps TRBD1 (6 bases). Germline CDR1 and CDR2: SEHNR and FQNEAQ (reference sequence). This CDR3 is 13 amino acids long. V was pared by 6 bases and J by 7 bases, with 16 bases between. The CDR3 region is CASSPTGSGEQYV. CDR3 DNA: TGTGCCAGCAGTCCCACAGGGTCAGGGGAGCAGTACGTC.

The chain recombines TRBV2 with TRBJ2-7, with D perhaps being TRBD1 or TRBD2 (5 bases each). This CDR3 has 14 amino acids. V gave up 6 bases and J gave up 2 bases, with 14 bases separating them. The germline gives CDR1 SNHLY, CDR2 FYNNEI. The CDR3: CASSRDGDAYEQYV. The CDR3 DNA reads TGTGCCAGCAGCCGGGACGGAGACGCCTACGAGCAGTACGTC.

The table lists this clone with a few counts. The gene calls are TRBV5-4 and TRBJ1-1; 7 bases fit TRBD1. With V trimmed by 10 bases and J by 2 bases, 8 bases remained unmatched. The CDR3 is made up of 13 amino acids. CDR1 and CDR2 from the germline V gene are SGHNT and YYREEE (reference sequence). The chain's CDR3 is CAWSQGVNTEAFF. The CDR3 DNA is TGTGCCTGGTCGCAGGGGGTCAACACTGAAGCTTTCTTT.

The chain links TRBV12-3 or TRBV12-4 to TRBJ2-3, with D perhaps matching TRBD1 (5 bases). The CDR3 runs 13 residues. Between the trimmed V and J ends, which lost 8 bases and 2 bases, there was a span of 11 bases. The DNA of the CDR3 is TGTGCCAGCGGGGCTAGTCCCACAGATACGCAGTATTTT. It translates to CASGASPTDTQYF.

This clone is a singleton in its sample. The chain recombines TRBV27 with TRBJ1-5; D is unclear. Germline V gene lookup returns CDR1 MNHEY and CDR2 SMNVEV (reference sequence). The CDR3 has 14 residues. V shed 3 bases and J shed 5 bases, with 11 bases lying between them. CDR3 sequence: CASSFRGFHQPQHF. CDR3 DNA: TGTGCCAGCAGTTTTCGAGGGTTTCATCAGCCCCAGCATTTT.

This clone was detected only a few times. CDR3 amino acids: CAINPELAGNTIYF. CDR3 DNA: TGTGCCATCAACCCGGAGCTAGCTGGAAACACCATATATTTT. The rearrangement uses TRBV10-3 and TRBJ1-3; D ambiguous. CDR3 size: 14 residues. CDR1 is ENHRY and CDR2 is SYGVKD in the germline V gene. Trimming removed 7 bases at V and 2 bases at J, with 12 bases between.

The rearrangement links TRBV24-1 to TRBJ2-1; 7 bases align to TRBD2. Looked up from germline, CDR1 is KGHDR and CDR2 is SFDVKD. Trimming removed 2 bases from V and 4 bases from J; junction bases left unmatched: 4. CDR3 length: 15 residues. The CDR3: CATSDSSSGYNEQFF. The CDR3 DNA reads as TGTGCCACCAGTGATTCCTCTAGCGGTTACAATGAGCAGTTCTTC.